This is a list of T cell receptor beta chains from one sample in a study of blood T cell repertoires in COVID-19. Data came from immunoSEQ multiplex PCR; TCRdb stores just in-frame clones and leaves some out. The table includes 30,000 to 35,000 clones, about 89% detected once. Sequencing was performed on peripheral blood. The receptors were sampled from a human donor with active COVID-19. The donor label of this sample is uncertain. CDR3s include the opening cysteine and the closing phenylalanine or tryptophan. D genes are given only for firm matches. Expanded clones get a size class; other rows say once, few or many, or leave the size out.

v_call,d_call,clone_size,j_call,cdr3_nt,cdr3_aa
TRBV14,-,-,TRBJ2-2,TGTGCCAGCAGCTCTCTGGTGGGGGGAGAGACCGGGGAGCTGTTTTTT,CASSSLVGGETGELFF
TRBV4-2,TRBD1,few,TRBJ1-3,TGTGCCAGCAGCCAAGCCCGGGACAGGGCGCCGGGAAACACCATATATTTT,CASSQARDRAPGNTIYF
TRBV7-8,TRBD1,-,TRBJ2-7,TGTGCCAGCAGCTTAGAGGCGGACAGGGTCTACGAGCAGTACTTC,CASSLEADRVYEQYF
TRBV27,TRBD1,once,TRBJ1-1,TGTGCCAGCAGTTTACAGGAGCAGGGGGGTGAAGCTTTCTTT,CASSLQEQGGEAFF
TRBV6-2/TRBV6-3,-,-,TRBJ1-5,TGTGCCAGCAGTCACTTCCCGACAGGCCTCGATAGCAATCAGCCCCAGCATTTT,CASSHFPTGLDSNQPQHF
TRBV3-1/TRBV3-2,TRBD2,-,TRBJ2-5,TGTGCCAGCAGCGCCGGGACTATCCAAGAGACCCAGTACTTC,CASSAGTIQETQYF
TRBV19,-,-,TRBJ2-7,TGTGCCAGTAGTATAGGGCAGGGGATGGGGGCCTACGAGCAGTACTTC,CASSIGQGMGAYEQYF
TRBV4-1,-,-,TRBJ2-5,TGCGCCAGCAGCCAAGGTAGCACGGGGAGGGAGACCCAGTACTTC,CASSQGSTGRETQYF
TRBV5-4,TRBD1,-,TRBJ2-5,TGTGCCAGCAGCTCGGGACAGGGACGGGGGACCCAGTACTTC,CASSSGQGRGTQYF
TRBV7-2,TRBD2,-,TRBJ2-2,TGTGCCAGCAGCTCCGGACTAGCTACCGGGGAGCTGTTTTTT,CASSSGLATGELFF
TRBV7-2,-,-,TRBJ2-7,TGTGCCAGCAGCCTCAGCGGAATCGTCAACTACGAGCAGTACTTC,CASSLSGIVNYEQYF
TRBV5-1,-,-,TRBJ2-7,TGCGCCAGCAGCTTTACAGGAACAGGGTCCGAGCAGTACTTC,CASSFTGTGSEQYF
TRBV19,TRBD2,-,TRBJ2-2,TGTGCCAGTAGTATAGGTTTCGGACTAGCGGGAGTACCCACCGGGGAGCTGTTTTTT,CASSIGFGLAGVPTGELFF
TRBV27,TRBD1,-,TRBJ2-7,TGTGCCAGCAGTTTATTACAGGGGGCATACGAGCAGTACTTC,CASSLLQGAYEQYF
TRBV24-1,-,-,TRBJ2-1,TGTGCCACCAGTGATTTGAGATCAGCGTACAATGAGCAGTTCTTC,CATSDLRSAYNEQFF
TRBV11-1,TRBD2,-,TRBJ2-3,TGTGCCAGCAGCTTGGGGACTAGCGGCACAGATACGCAGTATTTT,CASSLGTSGTDTQYF
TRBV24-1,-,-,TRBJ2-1,TGTGCCACCAGTGATTTGGGGACTGCCTACAATGAGCAGTTCTTC,CATSDLGTAYNEQFF
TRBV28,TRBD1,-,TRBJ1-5,TGTGCCAGCAAAAAATTATTCGGGACAGATAATCAGCCCCAGCATTTT,CASKKLFGTDNQPQHF